One TCR beta chain is described in this entry. The entry originates in a study of blood T cell repertoires in COVID-19. As for the study in general: Both acute and convalescent COVID-19 samples were obtained from the United States, Italy and Spain.

V was shortened by 4 bases and J by 5 bases, with 16 bases between the two germline ends. CDR3 length: 15 amino acids. The germline CDR1 and CDR2 sequences are SGHTA and FQGNSA. TCRdb keeps only in-frame clones here, not all; method: immunoSEQ multiplex PCR. The sample carries about 150,000 clones, around 80% recorded once. Sequenced input: PBMCs or T cells enriched from blood (not recorded which). J is TRBJ2-3 and V is TRBV7-2; D is possibly TRBD2 (7 bases). This receptor was taken from an older woman in a cohort exposed to, infected with or recovered from COVID-19 (not recorded which). CDR3 DNA: TGTGCCAGCAGCTCCTCAGGGGCGGGAGTAGATACGCAGTATTTT. Translation gives CASSSSGAGVDTQYF.